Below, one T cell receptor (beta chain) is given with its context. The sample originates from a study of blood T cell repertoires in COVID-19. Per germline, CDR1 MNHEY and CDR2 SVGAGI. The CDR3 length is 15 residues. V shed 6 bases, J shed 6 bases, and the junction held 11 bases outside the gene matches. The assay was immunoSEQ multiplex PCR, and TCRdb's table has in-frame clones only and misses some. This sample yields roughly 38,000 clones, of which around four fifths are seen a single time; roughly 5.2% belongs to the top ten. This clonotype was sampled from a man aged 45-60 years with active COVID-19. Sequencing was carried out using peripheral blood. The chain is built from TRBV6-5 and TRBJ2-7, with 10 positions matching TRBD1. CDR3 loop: CASSREPGQGSEQYF. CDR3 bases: TGTGCCAGCAGCCGTGAACCGGGACAGGGGTCCGAGCAGTACTTC.